This is a list of T cell receptor beta chains from one sample in a study of early T cells in non-severe SARS-CoV-2 infection. In TCRdb, the 5' RACE reads were re-called with MiXCR into one record per CDR3 protein. The repertoire holds about 18,000 distinct CDR3 sequences, with 4.5% to 6.5% as singletons. Sequenced: whole blood. The receptor source for this set is an adult who was a healthcare worker with PCR-confirmed SARS-CoV-2 infection or an uninfected control (not recorded which). Both conserved end residues are part of each CDR3. A D gene is named only where the DNA matches it firmly. Where a row states a size, it is once, few, many or the class of an expanded clone; other rows omit it.

TRBV5-1	14	-	many	TRBJ1-1	TGCGCCAGCAGCCGGGACTCAAGGAACACTGAAGCTTTCTTT	CASSRDSRNTEAFF
TRBV10-1	15	-	few	TRBJ2-1	TGCGCCAGCAGTGAGTCTAGGGGATCCTACAATGAGCAGTTCTTC	CASSESRGSYNEQFF
TRBV7-9	13	-	-	TRBJ1-1	TGTGCCAGCAGCTTTATCGTGAACACTGAAGCTTTCTTT	CASSFIVNTEAFF
TRBV19	15	TRBD1	many	TRBJ2-7	TGTGCCAGTAGAAATACAGGGGGCGAGTTCCACGAGCAGTACTTC	CASRNTGGEFHEQYF
TRBV6-5	16	TRBD1	many	TRBJ2-1	TGTGCCAGCAGCCCGGGACAGGGGAGGTCCTACAATGAGCAGTTCTTC	CASSPGQGRSYNEQFF
TRBV7-2	11	-	medium-sized	TRBJ2-1	TGTGCCAGCAGCTTAAGGAGGGAGCAGTTCTTC	CASSLRREQFF
TRBV18	14	-	few	TRBJ1-1	TGTGCCAGCTCTCCGGGAGGGCGGGACACTGAAGCTTTCTTT	CASSPGGRDTEAFF
TRBV15	15	-	many	TRBJ2-7	TGTGCCACCAGCAGAGATCGGGGGTTCCACTACGAGCAGTACTTC	CATSRDRGFHYEQYF
TRBV6-1	16	TRBD2	many	TRBJ2-3	TGTGCCAGCAGTCTAAAGCCGGGAGGAGCGGCAGATACGCAGTATTTT	CASSLKPGGAADTQYF
TRBV7-9	15	TRBD2	medium-sized	TRBJ2-1	TGTGCCAGCAGCCCTGGACTAGCGTCCTACAATGAGCAGTTCTTC	CASSPGLASYNEQFF
TRBV6-1	18	TRBD1	-	TRBJ2-3	TGTGCCAGCAGCGAAGGGGGCCTTACAGCGTCTAGCACAGATACGCAGTATTTT	CASSEGGLTASSTDTQYF
TRBV24-1	15	-	many	TRBJ2-3	TGTGCCACCAGTGATTTGCGGAAGTCTCCTGATACGCAGTATTTT	CATSDLRKSPDTQYF
TRBV4-2	13	-	many	TRBJ2-5	TGTGCCAGCAGCCGGTCGGGGTTGGAGACCCAGTACTTC	CASSRSGLETQYF
TRBV7-7	13	-	many	TRBJ2-5	TGTGCTAGCAGCTTATGGGACAAAGAGACCCAGTACTTC	CASSLWDKETQYF
TRBV28	16	TRBD2	many	TRBJ2-5	TGTGCCAGCAGATTACGGCTAGCGGGAGGCCCAGAGACCCAGTACTTC	CASRLRLAGGPETQYF
TRBV7-9	13	-	many	TRBJ1-1	TGTGCCAGCCAAGGGTTTCCCTGGGCGGAAGCTTTCTTT	CASQGFPWAEAFF
TRBV4-1	17	TRBD1	many	TRBJ1-2	TGCGCCAGCAGCCAGGACGGGACAGGGCCCTCTAGTTATGGCTACACCTTC	CASSQDGTGPSSYGYTF
TRBV13	16	TRBD2	-	TRBJ2-5	TGTGCCAGCAGCCATCGCGGGGGTTCGGGGTTAGAGACCCAGTACTTC	CASSHRGGSGLETQYF
TRBV3-1	18	-	many	TRBJ2-3	TGTGCCAGCAGCCAAGATCTGGACAGAGATCTTAGCACAGATACGCAGTATTTT	CASSQDLDRDLSTDTQYF
TRBV18	14	-	many	TRBJ2-3	TGTGCCAGCTCACCGGAGAGCCACACAGATACGCAGTATTTT	CASSPESHTDTQYF
TRBV6-5	13	-	-	TRBJ1-4	TGTGCCAGCAGTTACTCGGAGAATGAAAAACTGTTTTTT	CASSYSENEKLFF
TRBV11-2	15	TRBD1	many	TRBJ2-7	TGTGCCAGCAGCTTTGGACAGGGAAGTGTTTACGAGCAGTACTTC	CASSFGQGSVYEQYF
TRBV5-4	14	-	many	TRBJ2-2	TGTGCCAGCAATCAGGATTTGAACACCGGGGAGCTGTTTTTT	CASNQDLNTGELFF
TRBV4-1	16	-	many	TRBJ2-3	TGCGCCAGCCGTTCGGCAGGCAGGGCGAGTGAAGATACGCAGTATTTT	CASRSAGRASEDTQYF
TRBV9	14	-	many	TRBJ2-5	TGTGCCAGCAGCGTAGGGACAACCCAAGAGACCCAGTACTTC	CASSVGTTQETQYF
TRBV28	16	TRBD1	few	TRBJ1-4	TGTGCCAGCAGCCATACGACAGGGGGCCCTGGGGAAAAACTGTTTTTT	CASSHTTGGPGEKLFF
TRBV2	13	TRBD2	many	TRBJ2-1	TGTGCCAGCAGGACTAGCGCCTACAATGAGCAGTTCTTC	CASRTSAYNEQFF
TRBV4-2	16	-	many	TRBJ2-7	TGTGCCAGCAGCCAAGTAGCCCGACAGTTGGCCTACGAGCAGTACTTC	CASSQVARQLAYEQYF
TRBV20-1	17	TRBD2	medium-sized	TRBJ2-7	TGCAGTGCTAGAGATCATCGGGCTAGCGGGAGCCCCTTCGAGCAGTACTTC	CSARDHRASGSPFEQYF
TRBV10-3	15	-	many	TRBJ2-1	TGTGCCATCAGTGAGTCGTTACGAAAATACAATGAGCAGTTCTTC	CAISESLRKYNEQFF
TRBV7-2	15	TRBD1	few	TRBJ2-7	TGTGCCAGCAGGAAACCGGGACAGGGGAAATACGAGCAGTACTTC	CASRKPGQGKYEQYF
TRBV2	14	-	many	TRBJ2-3	TGTGCCAGCAGTGACGCCTTAGGCACAGATACGCAGTATTTT	CASSDALGTDTQYF
TRBV18	13	-	many	TRBJ2-1	TGTGCCAGCTCACCAGGAGGTTTCTCGAAGCAGTTCTTC	CASSPGGFSKQFF
TRBV20-1	16	TRBD2	many	TRBJ2-1	TGCAGTGCTAGAGATGAGCTCGGACTAGCGGGAGTTGAGCAGTTCTTC	CSARDELGLAGVEQFF
TRBV7-9	15	TRBD1	many	TRBJ2-1	TGTGCCAGCATCCGGGACAGGGGATCTCACAATGAGCAGTTCTTC	CASIRDRGSHNEQFF
TRBV27	13	-	many	TRBJ2-1	TGTGCCAGCAGTTCGTATCCCTACAATGAGCAGTTCTTC	CASSSYPYNEQFF
TRBV30	12	TRBD1	many	TRBJ2-7	TGTGCCTGGAGTGGACAGGGTTACGAGCAGTACTTC	CAWSGQGYEQYF
TRBV6-1	13	-	medium-sized	TRBJ1-5	TGTGCCAGCAGAGGGGGGGCTTCTCAGCCCCAGCATTTT	CASRGGASQPQHF
TRBV4-1	16	-	many	TRBJ2-5	TGCGCCAGCAGTCGAGCCCCGGGGGGCTTACAAGAGACCCAGTACTTC	CASSRAPGGLQETQYF
TRBV5-1	14	-	many	TRBJ2-5	TGCGCCAGCAGCTTTCAGGGGAGGAAAGAGACCCAGTACTTC	CASSFQGRKETQYF
TRBV6-5	18	TRBD2	many	TRBJ2-1	TGTGCCAGCAGACCGGGACTAGCGGGAGAGAGCTCCTACAATGAGCAGTTCTTC	CASRPGLAGESSYNEQFF
TRBV6-6	11	-	many	TRBJ2-7	TGTGCCACCGAACGGGACTACGAGCAGTACTTC	CATERDYEQYF
TRBV4-1	16	-	many	TRBJ1-2	TGCGCCAGCAGCCAACCCCGAAGGGGATTTAACTATGGCTACACCTTC	CASSQPRRGFNYGYTF
TRBV7-9	11	-	few	TRBJ2-7	TGTGCCAGCAGCCCCGCGGACGAGCAGTACTTC	CASSPADEQYF
TRBV12-3/TRBV12-4	13	-	many	TRBJ2-7	TGTGCCAGCAGTTCCGGGACGAGCGGCGAGCAGTACTTC	CASSSGTSGEQYF
TRBV6-1	15	TRBD2	many	TRBJ2-1	TGTGCCAGCAGTGACGGCGGGAGTGTCTACAATGAGCAGTTCTTC	CASSDGGSVYNEQFF
TRBV6-5	18	TRBD2	-	TRBJ2-1	TGTGCCAGCAGTTACAGCCGATCGGGACTAGCGGGAGACAATGAGCAGTTCTTC	CASSYSRSGLAGDNEQFF
TRBV20-1	14	-	many	TRBJ1-4	TGCAGTGCTAGAGGGACATCAACTAATGAAAAACTGTTTTTT	CSARGTSTNEKLFF
TRBV27	16	-	many	TRBJ2-7	TGTGCCAGCAGTCAGCGTCAGGGCTCGAGCTCCTACGAGCAGTACTTC	CASSQRQGSSSYEQYF
TRBV1	18	-	many	TRBJ2-3	TGCACCAGCAGCCCCCTCGCCCGCGGACTTACTAGAGAAGATACGCAGTATTTT	CTSSPLARGLTREDTQYF
TRBV10-3	14	-	many	TRBJ2-1	TGTGCCACCAAGACGGTGAGCTCCTACAATGAGCAGTTCTTC	CATKTVSSYNEQFF
TRBV3-1	14	-	many	TRBJ2-3	TGTGCCAGCAGCCAAGGGAGGGAGCGAAATACGCAGTATTTT	CASSQGRERNTQYF
TRBV18	15	-	many	TRBJ1-1	TGTGCCAGCTCCCAGGGCGCCAGGGATGGAACTGAAGCTTTCTTT	CASSQGARDGTEAFF
TRBV11-3	12	-	many	TRBJ1-1	TGTGCCAGCAGCCAGAGGGACCGTGAAGCTTTCTTT	CASSQRDREAFF
TRBV27	14	TRBD2	many	TRBJ2-1	TGTGCCAGCAGTCCCGGGACTACTAACAATGAGCAGTTCTTC	CASSPGTTNNEQFF